Each of the 28 T cell receptor beta chains below was sequenced from the same sample in a study of T cell responses to AZD1222 COVID-19 vaccine. Assay used: immunoSEQ multiplex PCR; TCRdb lists only in-frame clones, some missing. The sample has some 170,000 clones; approximately 90% are singletons. Specimen: peripheral blood, collected 28 days after the second AZD1222 dose. The origin of the receptors is an adult who received the AZD1222 COVID-19 vaccine.

J is TRBJ1-5 and V is TRBV7-4; no firm D call. This CDR3 spans 12 amino acids. From germline, CDR1 is SGHVT and CDR2 SQSDAQ. The V end was cut by 2 bases, the J end by 5 bases, with 4 bases between. The CDR3 DNA is TGTGCCAGCAGCTTAACCTATCAGCCCCAGCATTTT. This encodes CASSLTYQPQHF. Full variable domain (rest looked up from reference TRBV7-4 and TRBJ1-5): GAGVSQSPRYKVAKRGRDVALRCDSISGHVTLYWYRQTLGQGSEVLTYSQSDAQRDKSGRPSGRFSAERPERSVSTLKIQRTEQGDSAVYLCASSLTYQPQHFGDGTRLSIL.

This clone was counted once. The V and J genes are TRBV19 and TRBJ1-2, with D uncertain. This CDR3 has 13 residues. CDR1 and CDR2 (germline): LNHDA, SQIVND (reference sequence). Trimming pared 0 bases from V and 5 bases from J, leaving 7 bases between. CDR3 in amino acids: CASSIEAGYGYTF. The CDR3 DNA reads TGTGCCAGTAGTATAGAGGCTGGTTATGGCTACACCTTC.

The V and J genes are TRBV6-4 and TRBJ1-6, with D possibly matching TRBD1 (5 bases). The germline CDR1 and CDR2 sequences are MRHNA and SNTAGT. Trimming took 2 bases from V and 8 from J, leaving 7 bases between them. The CDR3 is 13 residues long. CDR3 amino acids: CASSDGGYSPLHF. For the CDR3, the DNA is TGTGCCAGCAGTGACGGGGGGTATTCACCCCTCCACTTT.

The chain is built from TRBV5-1 and TRBJ1-3; 8 bases line up with TRBD1. CDR1 and CDR2 (germline): SGHRS, YFSETQ. J gave up 0 bases and V 4 bases, and 6 bases lay outside the gene matches. The CDR3 spans 16 residues. CDR3 loop: CASSRKDRASGNTIYF. CDR3 coding DNA: TGCGCCAGCAGCCGAAAGGACAGGGCCTCTGGAAACACCATATATTTT.

The chain is built from TRBV5-1 and TRBJ1-3, with D possibly being TRBD1 (5 bases). CDR1 SGHRS and CDR2 YFSETQ come from the germline V gene. The CDR3 is made up of 16 amino acids. Between the trimmed V and J ends, which lost 5 bases and 0 bases, there was a span of 15 bases. The CDR3 here is CASSSDRGDSGNTIYF. The DNA of the CDR3 is TGCGCCAGCAGTTCGGACCGGGGGGACTCTGGAAACACCATATATTTT.

The gene calls are TRBV4-2 and TRBJ1-4, with D unresolved. The CDR3 has 17 residues. The V and J ends lost 3 bases and 8 bases respectively, with 22 bases between them. Germline loops: CDR1 LGHNA, CDR2 YNFKEQ. CDR3 sequence reads: CASSQHTPTPGQEKLFF. The CDR3, as DNA: TGTGCCAGCAGCCAGCATACACCTACCCCCGGGCAAGAAAAACTGTTTTTT.

The V gene is TRBV3-1 (or the pseudogene TRBV3-2), the J gene TRBJ1-6; D remains unclear. The V gene's germline CDR1 is LGHDT and CDR2 YNNKEL (reference sequence). The ends were cut back, 1 base at V and 7 bases at J, with 5 bases in the middle. CDR3 length: 13 amino acids. CDR3 nucleotide sequence: TGTGCCAGCAGCCAAGCTCGGAATTCACCCCTCCACTTT. Protein: CASSQARNSPLHF.

In this sample, this clone turned up once. The chain combines TRBV7-9 with TRBJ2-3; D might be TRBD2 (6 bases). Germline V gives CDR1 SEHNR, CDR2 FQNEAQ (reference sequence). The V end was cut by 6 bases, the J end by 3 bases, with 19 bases between. The CDR3 is made up of 16 amino acids. Here the CDR3 DNA reads TGTGCCAGCAGTTTGCGAGGAGGGCTTAAAACAGATACGCAGTATTTT. Protein sequence: CASSLRGGLKTDTQYF.

This clone showed up just once. The V and J genes are TRBV21-1 and TRBJ1-5; the table's D call TRBD1 went unverified against the DNA. TRBV21-1 is described as a pseudogene. The CDR3 is 17 amino acids. The CDR3, as DNA: TGTGCCAGCAGCAAAGCGCAGGGGGCAGGAAGCAATCAGCCCCAGCATTTT. It is translated as CASSKAQGAGSNQPQHF.

The genes are TRBV6-5 and TRBJ1-1; 9 bases line up with TRBD1. CDR3 size: 15 residues. With V trimmed by 0 bases and J by 4 bases, 3 bases remained unmatched. The germline gives CDR1 MNHEY, CDR2 SVGAGI. CDR3 region: CASSYSGTGSTEAFF. The CDR3 DNA sequence: TGTGCCAGCAGTTACTCGGGGACAGGGTCCACTGAAGCTTTCTTT.

The V and J genes are TRBV9 and TRBJ1-6; D not resolved. The germline V and J ends were trimmed by 4 bases and 0 bases, with 11 bases remaining between them. CDR3 length: 16 residues. Germline-derived CDR1 and CDR2 are SGDLS and YYNGEE. The CDR3 DNA sequence: TGTGCCAGCAGCAAGTCTCCGAGCTCCTATAATTCACCCCTCCACTTT. Protein product: CASSKSPSSYNSPLHF.

This chain links TRBV5-1 with TRBJ1-2; D is uncertain. V shed 4 bases and J shed 4 bases, with 11 bases lying between them. The CDR3 contains 13 residues. Germline assignment: CDR1 SGHRS and CDR2 YFSETQ. In nucleotides, the CDR3 is TGCGCCAGCAGCCTCTCCGGGATCTATGGCTACACCTTC. It translates to CASSLSGIYGYTF.

A single count supports this clone. V and J are TRBV12-3 or TRBV12-4 and TRBJ1-1, with no clear D. CDR3 length: 12 amino acids. The V end was cut by 5 bases, the J end by 8 bases, with 12 bases between. The CDR3 here is CASSPHMAEAFF. CDR3 DNA: TGTGCCAGCAGTCCGCACATGGCAGAAGCTTTCTTT.

This clone was recorded only once. The genes are TRBV6-5 and TRBJ1-1, with no clear D. Trimming took off 8 bases at V and 1 base at J, with 17 bases between the two ends. Germline CDR1 and CDR2: MNHEY and SVGAGI. This CDR3 is built from 15 residues. This CDR3 is CASSGILMGNTEAFF. The CDR3 coding sequence is TGTGCCAGCTCAGGTATTCTCATGGGGAACACTGAAGCTTTCTTT.

This sequence joins TRBV19 and TRBJ2-2, with a weak D call TRBD2 (6 bases). The V gene's germline CDR1 is LNHDA and CDR2 SQIVND (reference sequence). This CDR3 region has 13 residues. Trimming removed 7 bases at V and 8 bases at J, with 14 bases between. The CDR3 protein is CASTTTGGGELFF. CDR3 in DNA: TGTGCCAGTACCACCACCGGAGGGGGGGAGCTGTTTTTT.

V and J are TRBV5-4 and TRBJ1-3; 8 bases are shared with TRBD1. V lost 4 bases and J lost 4; bases outside the gene matches: 10. The CDR3 runs 16 residues. Germline V gene sequence: CDR1 SGHNT, CDR2 YYREEE (reference sequence). CDR3 amino acids: CASSPRGQGGGNTIYF. The CDR3 coding sequence is TGTGCCAGCAGCCCCCGCGGACAGGGTGGAGGAAACACCATATATTTT. The full variable domain, with the rest looked up from reference TRBV5-4 and TRBJ1-3, is ETGVTQSPTHLIKTRGQQVTLRCSSQSGHNTVSWYQQALGQGPQFIFQYYREEENGRGNFPPRFSGLQFPNYSSELNVNALELDDSALYLCASSPRGQGGGNTIYFGEGSWLTVV.

The chain employs TRBV6-5 and TRBJ2-7; TRBD1 is a possible D gene (6 bases). The CDR3 has 12 residues. Trimming removed 7 bases at V and 2 bases at J, with 9 bases between. CDR1 MNHEY and CDR2 SVGAGI come from the germline V gene. CDR3 protein: CASNEGAYEQYF. CDR3 in DNA: TGTGCCAGCAACGAGGGGGCCTACGAGCAGTACTTC.

This clone was seen once. This sequence joins TRBV2 and TRBJ2-7, with D possibly called TRBD1 or TRBD2 (6 bases each). Deletions cut 3 bases from V and 3 bases from J, with 18 bases between. Germline CDR1 is SNHLY and CDR2 is FYNNEI. This CDR3 region has 16 residues. The CDR3 coding sequence is TGTGCCAGCAGTGATTTTGGGGGGCCAGGTTACTACGAGCAGTACTTC. Translated, it gives CASSDFGGPGYYEQYF.

This chain uses TRBV2 with TRBJ2-5, with a weak D call TRBD2 (6 bases). The CDR3 spans 13 residues. CDR1 and CDR2 from the germline V gene are SNHLY and FYNNEI. Trimming took off 6 bases at V and 0 bases at J, with 8 bases between the two ends. Here the CDR3 DNA reads TGTGCCAGCAGCTGGGGGGACCAAGAGACCCAGTACTTC. This codes for CASSWGDQETQYF.

The chain combines TRBV27 with TRBJ2-2, with D possibly called TRBD1 or TRBD2 (5 bases each). Germline lookup yields CDR1 MNHEY and CDR2 SMNVEV (reference sequence). V dropped 5 bases and J dropped 5 bases, with 15 bases sitting between them. The CDR3 is made up of 15 amino acids. CDR3 protein: CASSLPGPRTGELFF. The CDR3 nucleotides read TGTGCCAGCAGTCTACCGGGACCGCGGACCGGGGAGCTGTTTTTT.

This clone was detected once. The chain carries TRBV9 and TRBJ2-1; D might be TRBD2 (6 bases). This CDR3 contains 14 residues. Germline CDR1 is SGDLS and CDR2 is YYNGEE. Trimming left V 0 bases short and J 7 bases short, with 11 bases between. CDR3 DNA sequence: TGTGCCAGCAGCGTAGGGGGGACTGGAAATGAGCAGTTCTTC. Translation gives CASSVGGTGNEQFF.

The genes are TRBV7-7 and TRBJ2-1; 10 nucleotides align to TRBD1. Germline CDR1 SSHAT, CDR2 FNYEAQ (reference sequence). V lost 5 bases and J lost 6; bases outside the gene matches: 10. CDR3 length: 16 residues. CDR3 loop: CASSRSPGTGANEQFF. CDR3 nucleotides: TGTGCCAGCAGCCGATCGCCCGGGACAGGGGCCAATGAGCAGTTCTTC.

This rearrangement joins TRBV6-6 to TRBJ2-1; 7 nucleotides match TRBD1. CDR3 length equals 14 residues. The germline CDR1 and CDR2 sequences are MNHNY and SVGAGI (reference sequence). V shed 5 bases and J 5 bases; nucleotides not matched to a gene: 6. The DNA of the CDR3 is TGTGCCAGCAGTCGGGACAGTTCTAACAATGAGCAGTTCTTC. This codes for CASSRDSSNNEQFF.

This chain links TRBV12-5 with TRBJ2-7; 10 bases map to TRBD1. The CDR3 loop spans 15 amino acids. Germline V gene sequence: CDR1 LGHNT, CDR2 FRNRAP. J lost 3 bases, V lost 3 bases, and 5 bases had no gene match. Here the CDR3 DNA reads TGTGCTAGTGGTTTCGGTGGACAGGGGGACTACGAGCAGTACTTC. It translates to CASGFGGQGDYEQYF. Variable domain in full (rest from reference TRBV12-5 and TRBJ2-7): DARVTQTPRHKVTEMGQEVTMRCQPILGHNTVFWYRQTMMQGLELLAYFRNRAPLDDSGMPKDRFSAEMPDATLATLKIQPSEPRDSAVYFCASGFGGQGDYEQYFGPGTRLTVT.

The CDR3 DNA reads as TGTGCCAGCCCAGCCCAAATCCATGGCTACACCTTC. Translation gives CASPAQIHGYTF. V and J are TRBV2 and TRBJ1-2; D ambiguous. V was cut by 8 bases and J by 6 bases, with 13 bases left in between. Germline V lookup: CDR1 SNHLY, CDR2 FYNNEI. This CDR3 is 12 amino acids long.

This clone was seen ten or more times. This chain joins TRBV2 and TRBJ2-5; 13 bases are a match to TRBD2. CDR1 and CDR2 (germline): SNHLY, FYNNEI. The ends lost 7 bases at V and 14 bases at J; junction bases unmatched: 13. CDR3 length: 14 amino acids. This CDR3 is CASIIGLAGATTYF. The CDR3 region has the DNA TGTGCCAGCATCATAGGACTAGCGGGGGCCACCACCTACTTC.

The J gene is TRBJ1-3, the V gene TRBV18, with a weak D call TRBD1 (5 bases). V was shortened by 3 bases and J by 2 bases, with 11 bases between the two germline ends. CDR1 KGHSH and CDR2 LQKENI come from the germline V gene. The CDR3 totals 15 residues. The CDR3 here is CASSPGQGAGNTIYF. In DNA form, the CDR3 reads TGTGCCAGCTCACCTGGGCAGGGTGCTGGAAACACCATATATTTT.

Only one count was recorded for this clone. J is TRBJ2-1 and V is TRBV19; D gene unclear. The CDR3 totals 16 residues. Germline CDR1 and CDR2: LNHDA and SQIVND (reference sequence). The V end was cut by 2 bases, the J end by 4 bases, with 15 bases between. In DNA, the CDR3 is TGTGCCAGTAGTATATTTGGGGATCCCATTTACAATGAGCAGTTCTTC. This gives the protein CASSIFGDPIYNEQFF.